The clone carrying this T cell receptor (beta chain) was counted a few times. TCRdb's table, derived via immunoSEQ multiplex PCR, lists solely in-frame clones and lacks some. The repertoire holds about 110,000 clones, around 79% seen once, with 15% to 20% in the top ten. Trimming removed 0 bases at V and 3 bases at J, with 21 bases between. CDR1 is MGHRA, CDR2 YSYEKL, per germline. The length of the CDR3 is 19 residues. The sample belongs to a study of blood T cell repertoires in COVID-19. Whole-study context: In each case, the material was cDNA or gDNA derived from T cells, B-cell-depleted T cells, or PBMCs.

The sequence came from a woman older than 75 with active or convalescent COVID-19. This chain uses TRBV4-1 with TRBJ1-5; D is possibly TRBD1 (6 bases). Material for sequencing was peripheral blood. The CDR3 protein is CASSQDLEQGFGYNQPQHF. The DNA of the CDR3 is TGCGCCAGCAGCCAAGATCTCGAACAGGGCTTTGGTTACAATCAGCCCCAGCATTTT.